This T cell receptor beta chain was documented in a study of metastatic and nonmetastatic thyroid tumors. The overall study: The comparison covered peripheral blood and tumor or nodule tissue in malignant and benign thyroid patients.

Overall study results and limits: Benign nodules reportedly had significantly lower TCR beta diversity than malignant thyroid tumors in blood and tumor.

Every patient was untreated before thyroid surgery. Remarks on this clone: The antigen is unknown.

Per the original methods: Building a distant-metastasis classifier for papillary thyroid cancer drew on CDR3 differences across clinicopathological groups. Using MiXCR, TCRdb re-called clones from the PCR reads. These V and J calls rely on TCRdb rather than the paper's analysis. Of 50,000 to 65,000 clones detected, about 3.8% appear once; the ten largest clones hold under 25%. The CDR3 totals 15 residues. Per germline, CDR1 WNHNN and CDR2 SYGVQD (reference sequence). With V trimmed by 0 bases and J by 5 bases, 5 bases remained unmatched. The TCR originated in a female donor with papillary thyroid cancer or a benign thyroid nodule (not recorded which). Some clones in this sample may be carry-over from other donors' samples. The sequenced material came from blood. The chain uses TRBV10-1 and TRBJ2-3, with 7 positions matching TRBD2. Written as DNA, the CDR3 is TGCGCCAGCAGTGAGTCCGCGGGAGTGGTAGATACGCAGTATTTT. Its protein is CASSESAGVVDTQYF.